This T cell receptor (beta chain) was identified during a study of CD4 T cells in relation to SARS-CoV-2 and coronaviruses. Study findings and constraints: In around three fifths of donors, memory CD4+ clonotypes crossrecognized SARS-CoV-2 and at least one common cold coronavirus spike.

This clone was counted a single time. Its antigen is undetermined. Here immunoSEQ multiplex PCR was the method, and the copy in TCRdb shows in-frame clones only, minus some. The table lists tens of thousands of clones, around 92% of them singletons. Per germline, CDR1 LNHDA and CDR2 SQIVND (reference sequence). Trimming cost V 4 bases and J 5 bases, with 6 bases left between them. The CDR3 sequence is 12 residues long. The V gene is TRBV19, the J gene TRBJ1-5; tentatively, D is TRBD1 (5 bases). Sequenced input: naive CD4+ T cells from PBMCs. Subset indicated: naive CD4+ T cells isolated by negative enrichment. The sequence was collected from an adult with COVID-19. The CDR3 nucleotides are TGTGCCAGTAGTACGGGGGATCAGCCCCAGCATTTT. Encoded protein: CASSTGDQPQHF. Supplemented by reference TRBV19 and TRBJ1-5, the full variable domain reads DGGITQSPKYLFRKEGQNVTLSCEQNLNHDAMYWYRQDPGQGLRLIYYSQIVNDFQKGDIAEGYSVSREKKESFPLTVTSAQKNPTAFYLCASSTGDQPQHFGDGTRLSIL.